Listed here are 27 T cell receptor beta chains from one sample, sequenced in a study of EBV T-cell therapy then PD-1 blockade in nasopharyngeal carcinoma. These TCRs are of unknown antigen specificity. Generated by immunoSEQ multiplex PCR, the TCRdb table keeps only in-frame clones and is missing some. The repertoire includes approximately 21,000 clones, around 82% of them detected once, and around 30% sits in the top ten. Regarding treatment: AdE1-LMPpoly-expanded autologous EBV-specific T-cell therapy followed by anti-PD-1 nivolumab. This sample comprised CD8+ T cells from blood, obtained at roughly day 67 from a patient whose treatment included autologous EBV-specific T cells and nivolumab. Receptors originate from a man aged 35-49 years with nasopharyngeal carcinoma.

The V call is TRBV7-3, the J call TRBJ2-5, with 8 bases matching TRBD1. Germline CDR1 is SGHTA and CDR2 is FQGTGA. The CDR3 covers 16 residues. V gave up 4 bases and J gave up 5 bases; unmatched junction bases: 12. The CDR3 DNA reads TGTGCCAGCAGCTCGGTGGACAGGGACCTCGGGGAGACCCAGTACTTC. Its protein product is CASSSVDRDLGETQYF.

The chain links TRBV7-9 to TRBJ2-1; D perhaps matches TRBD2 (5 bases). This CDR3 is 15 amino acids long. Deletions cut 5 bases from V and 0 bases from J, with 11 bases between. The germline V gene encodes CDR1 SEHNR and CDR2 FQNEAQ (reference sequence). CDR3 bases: TGTGCCAGCAGCACAACGGGGAGCTCCTACAATGAGCAGTTCTTC. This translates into CASSTTGSSYNEQFF. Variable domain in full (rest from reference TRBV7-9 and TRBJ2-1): DTGVSQNPRHKITKRGQNVTFRCDPISEHNRLYWYRQTLGQGPEFLTYFQNEAQLEKSRLLSDRFSAERPKGSFSTLEIQRTEQGDSAMYLCASSTTGSSYNEQFFGPGTRLTVL.

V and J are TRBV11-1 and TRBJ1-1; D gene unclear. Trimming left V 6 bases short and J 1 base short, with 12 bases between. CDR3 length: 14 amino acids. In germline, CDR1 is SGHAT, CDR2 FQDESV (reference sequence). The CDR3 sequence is CASSYLTGNTEAFF. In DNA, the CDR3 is TGTGCCAGCAGTTACCTGACGGGGAACACTGAAGCTTTCTTT. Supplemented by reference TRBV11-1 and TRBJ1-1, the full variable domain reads EAEVAQSPRYKITEKSQAVAFWCDPISGHATLYWYRQILGQGPELLVQFQDESVVDDSQLPKDRFSAERLKGVDSTLKIQPAELGDSAMYLCASSYLTGNTEAFFGQGTRLTVV.

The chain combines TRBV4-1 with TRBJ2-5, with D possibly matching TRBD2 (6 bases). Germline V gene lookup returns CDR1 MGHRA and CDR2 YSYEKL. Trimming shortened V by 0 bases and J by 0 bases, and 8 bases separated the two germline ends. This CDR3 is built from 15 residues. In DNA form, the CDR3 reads TGCGCCAGCAGCCAAGATGGGGGGTACCAAGAGACCCAGTACTTC. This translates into CASSQDGGYQETQYF.

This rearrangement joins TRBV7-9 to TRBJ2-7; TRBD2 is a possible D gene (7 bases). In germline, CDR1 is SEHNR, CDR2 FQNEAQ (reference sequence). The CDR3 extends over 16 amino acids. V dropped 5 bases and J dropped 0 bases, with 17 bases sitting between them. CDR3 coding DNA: TGTGCCAGCAGCCCACCGAGGGGGGGGCTCTCCTACGAGCAGTACTTC. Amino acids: CASSPPRGGLSYEQYF.

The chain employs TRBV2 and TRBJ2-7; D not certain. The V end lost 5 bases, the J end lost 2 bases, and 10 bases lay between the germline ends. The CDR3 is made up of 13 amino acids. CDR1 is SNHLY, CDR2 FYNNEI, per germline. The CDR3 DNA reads TGTGCCAGCAGTTTCGGGTTTACCTACGAGCAGTACTTC. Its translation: CASSFGFTYEQYF.

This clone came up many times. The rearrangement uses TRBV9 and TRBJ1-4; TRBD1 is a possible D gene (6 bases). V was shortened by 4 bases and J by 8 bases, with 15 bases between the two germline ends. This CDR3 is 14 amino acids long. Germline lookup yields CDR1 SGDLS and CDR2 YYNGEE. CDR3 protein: CASSFTGMKEKLFF. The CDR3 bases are TGTGCCAGCAGCTTCACAGGGATGAAGGAAAAACTGTTTTTT.

The CDR3 loop is CASSQDRGGGATYNEQFF. As DNA, the CDR3 is TGTGCCAGCAGCCAAGATCGGGGCGGGGGGGCGACCTACAATGAGCAGTTCTTC. The chain employs TRBV4-2 and TRBJ2-1; 9 bases match TRBD2. CDR3 length: 18 amino acids. J gave up 2 bases and V 0 bases, and 8 bases lay outside the gene matches. CDR1 and CDR2 (germline): LGHNA, YNFKEQ.

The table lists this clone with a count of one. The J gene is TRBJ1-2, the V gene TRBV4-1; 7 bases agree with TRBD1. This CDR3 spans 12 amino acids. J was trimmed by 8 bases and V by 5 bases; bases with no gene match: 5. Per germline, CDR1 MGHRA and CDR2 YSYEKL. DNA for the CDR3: TGCGCCAGCAGCAAAAACAGGGGAGGCTACACCTTC. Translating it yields CASSKNRGGYTF.

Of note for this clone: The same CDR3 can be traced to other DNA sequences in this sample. The CDR3 spells CASSYSSSSNQPQHF. The CDR3 nucleotides read TGTGCCAGCAGTTACTCCTCCAGTAGCAATCAGCCCCAGCATTTT. The chain recombines TRBV6-5 with TRBJ1-5; D ambiguous. In germline, CDR1 is MNHEY, CDR2 SVGAGI. This CDR3 comprises 15 residues. V was pared by 0 bases and J by 0 bases, with 6 bases between.

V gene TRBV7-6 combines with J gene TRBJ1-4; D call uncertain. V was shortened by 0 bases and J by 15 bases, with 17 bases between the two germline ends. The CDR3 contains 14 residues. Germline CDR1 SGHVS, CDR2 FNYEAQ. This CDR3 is CASSLAGRGSILFF. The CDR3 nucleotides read TGTGCCAGCAGCTTAGCCGGGCGAGGGTCAATATTGTTTTTT.

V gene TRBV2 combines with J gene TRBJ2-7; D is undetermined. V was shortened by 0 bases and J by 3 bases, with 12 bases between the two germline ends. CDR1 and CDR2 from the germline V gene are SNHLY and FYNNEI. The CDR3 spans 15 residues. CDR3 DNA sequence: TGTGCCAGCAGTGAAGCGCTAACGGCTTTCTACGAGCAGTACTTC. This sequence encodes CASSEALTAFYEQYF.

The CDR3 loop reads CATSRDLGHSNQPQHF. The DNA for the CDR3 is TGTGCCACCAGCAGAGATCTGGGCCATAGCAATCAGCCCCAGCATTTT. The V call is TRBV15, the J call TRBJ1-5; D unclear. Germline V gives CDR1 LNHNV, CDR2 YYDKDF (reference sequence). This CDR3 is 16 amino acids long. V lost 0 bases, J lost 0 bases, and 9 bases lay in between. Complete variable domain (other parts from reference TRBV15 and TRBJ1-5): DAMVIQNPRYQVTQFGKPVTLSCSQTLNHNVMYWYQQKSSQAPKLLFHYYDKDFNNEADTPDNFQSRRPNTSFCFLDIRSPGLGDTAMYLCATSRDLGHSNQPQHFGDGTRLSIL.

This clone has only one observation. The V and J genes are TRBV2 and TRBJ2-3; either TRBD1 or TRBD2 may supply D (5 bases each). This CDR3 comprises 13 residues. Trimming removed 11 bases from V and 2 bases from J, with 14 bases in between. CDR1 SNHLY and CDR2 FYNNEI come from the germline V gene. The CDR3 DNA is TGTGCCCCCTGGGACGAAAACACAGATACGCAGTATTTT. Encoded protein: CAPWDENTDTQYF.

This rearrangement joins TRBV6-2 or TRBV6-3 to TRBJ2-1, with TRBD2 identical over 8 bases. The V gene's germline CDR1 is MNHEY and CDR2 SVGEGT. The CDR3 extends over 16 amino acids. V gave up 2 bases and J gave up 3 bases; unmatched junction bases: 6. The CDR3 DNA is TGTGCCAGCAGTTACCCCGGTCTAGCGGGCTACAATGAGCAGTTCTTC. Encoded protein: CASSYPGLAGYNEQFF.

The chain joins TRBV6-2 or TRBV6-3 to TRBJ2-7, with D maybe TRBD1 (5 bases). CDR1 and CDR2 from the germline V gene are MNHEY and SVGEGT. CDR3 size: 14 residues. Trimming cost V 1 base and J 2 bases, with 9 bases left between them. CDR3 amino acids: CASSYWGGPYEQYF. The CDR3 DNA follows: TGTGCCAGCAGTTACTGGGGCGGACCCTACGAGCAGTACTTC.

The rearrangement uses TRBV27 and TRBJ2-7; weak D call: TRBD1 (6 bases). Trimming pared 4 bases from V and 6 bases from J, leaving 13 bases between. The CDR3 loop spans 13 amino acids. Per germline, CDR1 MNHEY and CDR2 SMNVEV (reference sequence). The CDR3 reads CASSSLTGSEQYF. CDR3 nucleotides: TGTGCCAGCAGTTCCTTAACAGGGAGCGAGCAGTACTTC.

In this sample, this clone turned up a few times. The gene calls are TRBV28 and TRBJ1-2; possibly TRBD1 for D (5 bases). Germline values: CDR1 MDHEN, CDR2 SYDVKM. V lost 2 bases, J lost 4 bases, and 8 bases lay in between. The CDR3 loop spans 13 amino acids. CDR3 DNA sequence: TGTGCCAGCAGTTTACTAGGGGTCTATGGCTACACCTTC. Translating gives CASSLLGVYGYTF.

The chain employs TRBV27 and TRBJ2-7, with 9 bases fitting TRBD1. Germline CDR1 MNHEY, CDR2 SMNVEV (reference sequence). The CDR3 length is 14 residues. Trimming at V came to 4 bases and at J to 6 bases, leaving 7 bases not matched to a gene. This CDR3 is CASSSRTGEFEQYF. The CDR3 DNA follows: TGTGCCAGCAGTTCCCGGACAGGGGAGTTCGAGCAGTACTTC.

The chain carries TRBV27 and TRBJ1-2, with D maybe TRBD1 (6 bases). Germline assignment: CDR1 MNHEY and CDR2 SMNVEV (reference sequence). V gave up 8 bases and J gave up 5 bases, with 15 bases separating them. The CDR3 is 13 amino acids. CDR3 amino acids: CASAPGTSYGYTF. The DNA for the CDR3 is TGTGCCAGCGCACCCGGGACAAGTTATGGCTACACCTTC.

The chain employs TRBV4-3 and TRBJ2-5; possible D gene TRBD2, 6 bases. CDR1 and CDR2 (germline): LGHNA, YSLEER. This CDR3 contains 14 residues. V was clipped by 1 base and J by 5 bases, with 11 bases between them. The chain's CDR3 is CASSQGTAGETQYF. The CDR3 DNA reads TGCGCCAGCAGCCAAGGGACTGCGGGGGAGACCCAGTACTTC.

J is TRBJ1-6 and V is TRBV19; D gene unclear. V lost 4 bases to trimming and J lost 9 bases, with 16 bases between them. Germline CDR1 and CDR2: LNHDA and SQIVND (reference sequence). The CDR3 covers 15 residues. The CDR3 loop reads CASSTLLGSGSPLHF. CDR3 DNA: TGTGCCAGTAGTACCCTCCTAGGGTCCGGTTCACCCCTCCACTTT.

CDR3 residues: CAWEVPQGLNTEAFF. The CDR3 region has the DNA TGTGCCTGGGAGGTCCCACAGGGGCTGAACACTGAAGCTTTCTTT. The chain links TRBV30 to TRBJ1-1, with 7 bases aligning to TRBD1. The V segment lost 5 bases and the J segment 0 bases; nucleotides outside the gene matches: 9. From germline, CDR1 is GTSNPN and CDR2 SVGIG (reference sequence). This CDR3 contains 15 residues.

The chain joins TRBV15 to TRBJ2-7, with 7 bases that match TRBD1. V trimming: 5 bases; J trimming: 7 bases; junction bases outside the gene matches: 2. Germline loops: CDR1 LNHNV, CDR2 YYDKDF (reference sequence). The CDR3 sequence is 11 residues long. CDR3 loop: CATSETGEQYF. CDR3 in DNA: TGTGCCACCAGCGAGACAGGGGAGCAGTACTTC.

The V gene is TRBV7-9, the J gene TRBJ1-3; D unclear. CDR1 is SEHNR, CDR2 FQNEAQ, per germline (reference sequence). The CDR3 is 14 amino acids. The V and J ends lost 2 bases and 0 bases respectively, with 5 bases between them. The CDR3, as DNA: TGTGCCAGCAGCTTAACAGTCTCTGGAAACACCATATATTTT. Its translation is CASSLTVSGNTIYF.

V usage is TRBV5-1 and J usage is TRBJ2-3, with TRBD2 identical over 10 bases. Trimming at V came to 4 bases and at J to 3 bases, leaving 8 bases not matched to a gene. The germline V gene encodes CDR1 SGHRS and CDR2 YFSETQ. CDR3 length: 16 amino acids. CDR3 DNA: TGCGCCAGCAGCCCCTGGACTAGCGGAGCTACAGATACGCAGTATTTT. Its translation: CASSPWTSGATDTQYF.

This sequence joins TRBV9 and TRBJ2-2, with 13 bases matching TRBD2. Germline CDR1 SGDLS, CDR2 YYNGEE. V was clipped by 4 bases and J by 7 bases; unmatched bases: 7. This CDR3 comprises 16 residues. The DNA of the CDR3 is TGTGCCAGCAGCCCTGGGACTAGCGGGGTACTCGGGGAGCTGTTTTTT. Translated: CASSPGTSGVLGELFF.